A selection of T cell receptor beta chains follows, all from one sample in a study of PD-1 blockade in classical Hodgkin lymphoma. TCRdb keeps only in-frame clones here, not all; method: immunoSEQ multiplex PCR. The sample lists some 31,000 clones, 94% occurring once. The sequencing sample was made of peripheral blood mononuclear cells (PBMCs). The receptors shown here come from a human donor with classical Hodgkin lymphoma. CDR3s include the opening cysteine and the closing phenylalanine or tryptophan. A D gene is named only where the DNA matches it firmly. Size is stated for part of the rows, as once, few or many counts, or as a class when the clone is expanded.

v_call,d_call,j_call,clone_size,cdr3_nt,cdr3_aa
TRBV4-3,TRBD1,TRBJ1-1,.,TGCGCCAGCAGCCAGGGACAGTCAAACACTGAAGCTTTCTTT,CASSQGQSNTEAFF
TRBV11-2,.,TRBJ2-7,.,TGTGCCAGCAGCCCCAGTACAGGGTCGACCTACGAGCAGTACTTC,CASSPSTGSTYEQYF
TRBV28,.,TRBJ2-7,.,TGTGCCAGCAGCCCGATGCTTGGAGTTTCCTACGAGCAGTACTTC,CASSPMLGVSYEQYF
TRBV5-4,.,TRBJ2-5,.,TGTGCCAGCAGCTTGGGGGGGGAAGAGACCCAGTACTTC,CASSLGGEETQYF
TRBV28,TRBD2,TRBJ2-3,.,TGTGCCAGCAGTCCCACTAGCGGGAGCACAGATACGCAGTATTTT,CASSPTSGSTDTQYF
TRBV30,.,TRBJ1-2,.,TGTGCCTGGAGTAGTGGGATGGGGGGCTACACCTTC,CAWSSGMGGYTF
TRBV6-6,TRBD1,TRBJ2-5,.,TGTGCCAGCAGGAGGATATGGGGACAGGGTAGTGAGACCCAGTACTTC,CASRRIWGQGSETQYF
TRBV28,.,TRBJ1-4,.,TGTGCCAGCAGTTTAAGGGATCCTGAAAAACTGTTTTTT,CASSLRDPEKLFF
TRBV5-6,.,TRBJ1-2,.,TGTGCCAGCAGCCGGGCGCAAGGGGTTGGCTACACCTTC,CASSRAQGVGYTF
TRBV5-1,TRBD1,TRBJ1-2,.,TGCGCCAGCAGCTCTGGACAGGGACCCCCTGGCTATGGCTACACCTTC,CASSSGQGPPGYGYTF
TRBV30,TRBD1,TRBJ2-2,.,TGTGCCTGGAGTGGGACAGGGGTCTACACCGGGGAGCTGTTTTTT,CAWSGTGVYTGELFF
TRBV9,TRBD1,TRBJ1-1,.,TGTGCCAGCAGCCCATGGGGACAGCCGAACACTGAAGCTTTCTTT,CASSPWGQPNTEAFF
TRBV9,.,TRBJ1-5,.,TGTGCCAGCAGCGTGACGGATAGCAATCAGCCCCAGCATTTT,CASSVTDSNQPQHF
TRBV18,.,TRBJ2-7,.,TGTGCCAGCTCACCACGCCCCTGGGACACAGCCTACGAGCAGTACTTC,CASSPRPWDTAYEQYF
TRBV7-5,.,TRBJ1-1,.,TGTGTCAGAAGCCGAACAGGGGGCGAGGGTAGCACTGAAGCTTTCTTT,CVRSRTGGEGSTEAFF
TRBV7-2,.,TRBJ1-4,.,TGTGCCAGCAGCTTAAGCGGGTGGGGTGAAAAACTGTTTTTT,CASSLSGWGEKLFF
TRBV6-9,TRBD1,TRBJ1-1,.,TGTGCCAGCAGTATATCGACAGGGTGGGGCACTGAAGCTTTCTTT,CASSISTGWGTEAFF
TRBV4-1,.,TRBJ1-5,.,TGCGCCAGCAGCCCCAGGGGAAGACAGCCCCAGCATTTT,CASSPRGRQPQHF
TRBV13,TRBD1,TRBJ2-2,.,TGTGCCAGCAGCTTAGACAGGGGGACTCTGACCGGGGAGCTGTTTTTT,CASSLDRGTLTGELFF
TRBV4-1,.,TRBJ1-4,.,TGCGCCAGCAGCCAAGAATGGGGAGAGAGTGGTGAAAAACTGTTTTTT,CASSQEWGESGEKLFF
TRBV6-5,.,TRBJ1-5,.,TGTGCCAGCAGCCCTGGGAGGGTCCGGCAGCCCCAGCATTTT,CASSPGRVRQPQHF
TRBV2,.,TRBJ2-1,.,TGTGCCACACAGACACTTCGCTACAATGAGCAGTTCTTC,CATQTLRYNEQFF
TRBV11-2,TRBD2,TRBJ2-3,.,TGTGCCAGCAGGGTAGCGGGTTCCACAGATACGCAGTATTTT,CASRVAGSTDTQYF
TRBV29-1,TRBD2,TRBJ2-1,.,TGCAGCGTTGATGGCGGGAGCTCCTACAATGAGCAGTTCTTC,CSVDGGSSYNEQFF
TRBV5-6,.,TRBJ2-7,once,TGTGCCAGCAGCTTGGGGAGCGATGACGAGCAGTACTTC,CASSLGSDDEQYF
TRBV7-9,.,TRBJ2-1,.,TGTGCCAGCAGCTTAGGGTCGGTGGGCGGCAATGAGCAGTTCTTC,CASSLGSVGGNEQFF
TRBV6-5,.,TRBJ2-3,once,TGTGCCAGCATGGCCGGGACTCACACAGATACGCAGTATTTT,CASMAGTHTDTQYF
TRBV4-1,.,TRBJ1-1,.,TGCGCCAGCAGCCCAGAACGGACTCGGCGGAGGGACACTGAAGCTTTCTTT,CASSPERTRRRDTEAFF
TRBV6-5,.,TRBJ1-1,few,TGTGCCAGCAGTCCCGGAACGCTGGGGGCTGAAGCTTTCTTT,CASSPGTLGAEAFF
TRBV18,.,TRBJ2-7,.,TGTGCCAGCTCACCCCGGGACATGACCTACGAGCAGTACTTC,CASSPRDMTYEQYF
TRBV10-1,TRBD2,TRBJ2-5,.,TGCGCCAGCAGTGAGGGGACTAGCGGGGGTCAAGAGACCCAGTACTTC,CASSEGTSGGQETQYF
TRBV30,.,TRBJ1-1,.,TGTGCCTGGAGCCGGCGGAACACTGAAGCTTTCTTT,CAWSRRNTEAFF
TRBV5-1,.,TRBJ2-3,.,TGCGCCAGCAGCCTACAATTCACAGATACGCAGTATTTT,CASSLQFTDTQYF
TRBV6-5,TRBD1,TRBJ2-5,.,TGTGCCAGCAGTCCGACAGGGGGCTGGGAGACCCAGTACTTC,CASSPTGGWETQYF
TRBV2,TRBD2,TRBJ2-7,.,TGTGCCAGCCGGGCCCGGGAGGCCTCCTACGAGCAGTACTTC,CASRAREASYEQYF
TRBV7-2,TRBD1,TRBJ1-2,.,TGTGCCAGCAGCCCAGGGACAGCTTATGGCTACACCTTC,CASSPGTAYGYTF
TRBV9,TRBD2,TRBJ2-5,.,TGTGCCAGCAGCGTAGGCGGTAGCGGGGAAGAGACCCAGTACTTC,CASSVGGSGEETQYF
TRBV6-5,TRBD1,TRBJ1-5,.,TGTGCCAGCAGCCCCGGGACAGGGTGGCAGCCCCAGCATTTT,CASSPGTGWQPQHF
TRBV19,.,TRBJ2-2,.,TGTGCCAGTAGCATACGACTCGCCCGGGAGCTGTTTTTT,CASSIRLARELFF
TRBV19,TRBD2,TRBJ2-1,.,TGTGCCAGTTCCGGGACTAGTCAAAACAATGAGCAGTTCTTC,CASSGTSQNNEQFF
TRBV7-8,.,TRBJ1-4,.,TGTGCCAGCAGTCCAGGCGGGAATGAAAAACTGTTTTTT,CASSPGGNEKLFF
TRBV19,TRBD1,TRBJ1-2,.,TGTGCCAGTAGTATCCGGACAGGGGGCCGTACTAACTATGGCTACACCTTC,CASSIRTGGRTNYGYTF
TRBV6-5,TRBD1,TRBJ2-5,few,TGTGCCAGCAGTCCCCCGGGACAGGGTCGAGAGACCCAGTACTTC,CASSPPGQGRETQYF
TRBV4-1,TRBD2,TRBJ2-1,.,TGCGCCAGCAGCCAGGGTTTACTAGCGGGAGCTTACAATGAGCAGTTCTTC,CASSQGLLAGAYNEQFF
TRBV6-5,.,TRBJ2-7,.,TGTGCCAGCATCGACTCTACATCTTACGAGCAGTACTTC,CASIDSTSYEQYF
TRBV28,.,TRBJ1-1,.,TGTGCCAGCAGTACCGACAGAGCTGAAGCTTTCTTT,CASSTDRAEAFF
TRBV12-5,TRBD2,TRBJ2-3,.,TGTGCTAGTGGTTCGGGACTAGCAGCAGATACGCAGTATTTT,CASGSGLAADTQYF
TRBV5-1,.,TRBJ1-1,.,TGCGCCAGCAGCTTGGGGGGACCCGAGAACACTGAAGCTTTCTTT,CASSLGGPENTEAFF
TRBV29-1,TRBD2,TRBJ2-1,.,TGCAGCGTTGAAGGCCTGACTAGCGGAGTTTCCGATGAGCAGTTCTTC,CSVEGLTSGVSDEQFF
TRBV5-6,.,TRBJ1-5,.,TGTGCCAGCAGCCGCCGGGACACCAATCAGCCCCAGCATTTT,CASSRRDTNQPQHF
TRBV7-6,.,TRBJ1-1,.,TGTGCCAGCAGTTTAGTGAACACTGAAGCTTTCTTT,CASSLVNTEAFF
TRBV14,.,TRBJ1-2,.,TGTGCCAGCAGCCCACGACTCAATGAGGGCTACACCTTC,CASSPRLNEGYTF
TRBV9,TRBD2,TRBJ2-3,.,TGTGCCAGCAGCGTAGACGGGAGGGCCAAAGATACGCAGTATTTT,CASSVDGRAKDTQYF